A single sample is the source of the 7 T cell receptor beta chains below, sequenced in a study of response to subunit inactivated influenza vaccine (dated by TCRdb to the late 2010s). Interpreted using the paper, the time point label stands for: around 45 days after influenza vaccine administration. Libraries came from RT-PCR. TCRdb names Illumina HiSeq 2500 as the instrument used. TCRdb cleaned the public reads at Q25 with fastp, built clones with MiXCR and kept in-frame beta chains. Rows are combined by CDR3 protein, so each entry shows the most common genes and DNA. The sample has roughly 570,000 distinct CDR3 sequences on record, roughly 13% of them singletons. The top ten constitute around 13% of the sample. The specimen was PBMCs from blood, collected more than 35 days after vaccination. The receptors originated from a man aged 50 or older who received an inactivated influenza vaccine. Donor details come from another sample of the same person, matched by shared clones.

This clonotype was seen a few times. The rearrangement joins TRBV4-2 to TRBJ2-1; no reliable D call. CDR1 LGHNA and CDR2 YNFKEQ come from the germline V gene. Trimming removed 3 bases from V and 5 bases from J, with 11 bases in between. This CDR3 is built from 14 residues. The CDR3 DNA sequence: TGTGCCAGCAGCCAGCCTCTAGGTGACAATGAGCAGTTCTTC. Its protein product is CASSQPLGDNEQFF.

The chain has TRBV20-1 and TRBJ2-4; D is undetermined. CDR1 and CDR2 from the germline V gene are DFQATT and SNEGSKA (reference sequence). CDR3 size: 11 residues. Trimming pared 8 bases from V and 9 bases from J, leaving 14 bases between. The CDR3 DNA sequence: TGCAGTATCGGGTATCTCGGCATTCAGTACTTC. It translates to CSIGYLGIQYF.

This clonotype was seen a few times. The chain combines TRBV20-1 with TRBJ1-4; 9 bases map to TRBD1. Germline CDR1 and CDR2: DFQATT and SNEGSKA (reference sequence). V lost 3 bases to trimming and J lost 7 bases; unmatched junction nucleotides: 3. The CDR3 sequence is 13 residues long. The CDR3 DNA follows: TGCAGTGCTAGGACAGGGGGGCCTGAAAAACTGTTTTTT. Its protein product is CSARTGGPEKLFF.

This clonotype was detected a few times. The rearrangement links TRBV7-2 to TRBJ2-7; the match to TRBD2 covers 11 bases. The CDR3 runs to 17 residues. With 5 bases clipped from V and 4 bases from J, the junction kept 13 bases outside the gene matches. From germline, CDR1 is SGHTA and CDR2 FQGNSA. The CDR3 bases are TGTGCCAGCAGCCCGCGGATTAGCGGGGGGGCCTCGTACGAGCAGTACTTC. This codes for CASSPRISGGASYEQYF.

This clonotype turned up a few times. The CDR3 DNA is TGCGCCAGCAGCTTGGGGGGCTTCAATCAGCCCCAGCATTTT. Encoded protein: CASSLGGFNQPQHF. V and J are TRBV5-1 and TRBJ1-5; D may be TRBD1 (5 bases). Germline CDR1 is SGHRS and CDR2 is YFSETQ. The CDR3 runs 14 residues. The V gene lost 0 bases and the J gene lost 3 bases, with 7 bases spanning the gap.

The chain is built from TRBV5-1 and TRBJ2-5, with 7 bases matching TRBD1. The germline CDR1 and CDR2 sequences are SGHRS and YFSETQ. The CDR3 extends over 15 amino acids. With V trimmed by 7 bases and J by 2 bases, 11 bases remained unmatched. For the CDR3, the DNA is TGCGCCAGCGGGATGACAGGGAGTCTTCAAGAGACCCAGTACTTC. It encodes CASGMTGSLQETQYF.

The V and J genes are TRBV6-1 and TRBJ2-1; the match to TRBD2 covers 10 bases. Germline V gene lookup returns CDR1 MNHNS and CDR2 SASEGT. The J segment lost 8 bases and the V segment lost 6 bases, leaving 7 bases of the junction unmatched. This CDR3 has 14 amino acids. This CDR3 reads CASRPGLAYHEQFF. In DNA, the CDR3 is TGTGCCAGCAGGCCGGGACTAGCGTATCATGAGCAGTTCTTC.